This TCR beta chain was captured in a study of cytomegalovirus exposure and HLA in healthy donors. Findings and limits, study-wide: Within the data, a cluster of highly shared sequence variants was likely a sequencing artifact.

Of note for this clone: Its antigen is currently unknown.

The germline V gene encodes CDR1 SGHKS and CDR2 YYEKEE (reference sequence). The CDR3 is made up of 15 amino acids. Germline trimming cut 6 bases from V and 3 bases from J; bases unmatched to any gene: 10. The PCR was carried out with 60 Vbeta primers and 13 Jbeta primers. The repertoire was sequenced with immunoSEQ multiplex PCR; TCRdb's copy has only in-frame clones and lacks some. The sample contains about 150,000 clones, approximately 80% of which appear only once. The sequence was collected from a male donor in good health and CMV-seropositive. Sequencing was carried out using PBMCs. The chain couples TRBV5-5 to TRBJ2-3; TRBD1 matches 7 bases. The CDR3 reads CASTRGAGGTDTQYF. The CDR3, as DNA: TGTGCCAGCACCCGAGGGGCAGGGGGTACAGATACGCAGTATTTT.